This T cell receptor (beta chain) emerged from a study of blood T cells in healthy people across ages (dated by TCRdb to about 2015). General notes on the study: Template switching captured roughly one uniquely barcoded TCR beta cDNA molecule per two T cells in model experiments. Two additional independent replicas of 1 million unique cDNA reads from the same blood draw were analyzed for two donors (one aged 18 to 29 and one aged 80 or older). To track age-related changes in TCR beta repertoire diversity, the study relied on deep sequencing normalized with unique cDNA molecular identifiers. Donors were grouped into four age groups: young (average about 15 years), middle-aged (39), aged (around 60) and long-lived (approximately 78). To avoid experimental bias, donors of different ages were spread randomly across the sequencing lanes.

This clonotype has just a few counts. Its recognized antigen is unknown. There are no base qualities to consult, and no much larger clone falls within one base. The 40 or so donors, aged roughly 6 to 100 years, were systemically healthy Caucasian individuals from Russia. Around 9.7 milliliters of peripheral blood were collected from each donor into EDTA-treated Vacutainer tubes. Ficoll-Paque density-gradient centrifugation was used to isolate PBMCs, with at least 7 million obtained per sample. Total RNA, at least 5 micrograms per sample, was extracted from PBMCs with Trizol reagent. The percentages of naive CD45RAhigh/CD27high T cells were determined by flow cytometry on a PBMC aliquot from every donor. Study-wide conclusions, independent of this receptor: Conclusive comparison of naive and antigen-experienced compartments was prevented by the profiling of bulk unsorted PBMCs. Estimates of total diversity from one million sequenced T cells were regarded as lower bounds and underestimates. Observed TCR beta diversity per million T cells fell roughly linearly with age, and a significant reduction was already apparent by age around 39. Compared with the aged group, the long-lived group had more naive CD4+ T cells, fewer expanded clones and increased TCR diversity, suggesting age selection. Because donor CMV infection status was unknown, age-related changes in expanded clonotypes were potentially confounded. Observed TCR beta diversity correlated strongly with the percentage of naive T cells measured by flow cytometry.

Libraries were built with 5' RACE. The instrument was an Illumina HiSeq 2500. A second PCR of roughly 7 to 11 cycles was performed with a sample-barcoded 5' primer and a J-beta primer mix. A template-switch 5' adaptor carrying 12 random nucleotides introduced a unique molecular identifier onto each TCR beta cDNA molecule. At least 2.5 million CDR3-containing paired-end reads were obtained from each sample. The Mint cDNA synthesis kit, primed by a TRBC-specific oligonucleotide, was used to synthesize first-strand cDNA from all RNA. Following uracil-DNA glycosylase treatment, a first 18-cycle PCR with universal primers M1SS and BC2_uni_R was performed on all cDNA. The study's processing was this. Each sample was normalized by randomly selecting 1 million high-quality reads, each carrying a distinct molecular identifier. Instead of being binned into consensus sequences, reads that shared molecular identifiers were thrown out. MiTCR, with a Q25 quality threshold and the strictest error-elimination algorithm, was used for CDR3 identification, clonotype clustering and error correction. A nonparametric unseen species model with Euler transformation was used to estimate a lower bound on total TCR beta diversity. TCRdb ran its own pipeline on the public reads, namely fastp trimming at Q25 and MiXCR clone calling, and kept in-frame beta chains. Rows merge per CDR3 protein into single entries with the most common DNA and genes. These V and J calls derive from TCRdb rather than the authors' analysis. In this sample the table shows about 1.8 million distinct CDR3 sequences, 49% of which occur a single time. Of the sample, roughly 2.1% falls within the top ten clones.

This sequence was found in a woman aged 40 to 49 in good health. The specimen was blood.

The nucleotide sequence reads TGTGCCAGCAGCCTATATCCGGCTCCCTACAATGAGCAGTTCTTC. Its translation is CASSLYPAPYNEQFF. The rearrangement joined TRBV7-2 to TRBJ2-1; the D gene cannot be named for sure. Deletion took 5 bases off V and 2 bases off J, with a span of 13 bases between the germline ends. The CDR3 sequence holds 15 residues, the cysteine and phenylalanine included. Just the 45-base CDR3 DNA is kept, in frame starting at base 1. Reading the germline V gene gives CDR1 SGHTA and CDR2 FQGNSA.